The 19 T cell receptor beta chains given below trace back to one sample, sequenced in a study of blood T cell repertoires in COVID-19. The protocol was immunoSEQ multiplex PCR, while the TCRdb copy is restricted to in-frame clones and leaves out a portion. The repertoire consists of under 400,000 clones, with about 90% occurring once and the leading ten covering about 10%. Sequenced: peripheral blood. The receptors here all came from a woman younger than 45 with COVID-19, enrolled during active disease.

The V and J genes are TRBV7-2 and TRBJ2-1, with a weak D call TRBD2 (5 bases). V lost 4 bases and J 9 bases, leaving 13 bases between the germline ends. Germline CDR1 reads SGHTA; CDR2 reads FQGNSA. This CDR3 comprises 13 residues. The CDR3 DNA reads TGTGCCAGCAGCTCGCAATCTAGCACTGAGCAGTTCTTC. This sequence encodes CASSSQSSTEQFF.

The chain uses TRBV27 and TRBJ2-7, with TRBD2 matching over 14 bases. V shed 4 bases, J shed 4 bases, and the junction held 0 bases outside the gene matches. The CDR3 totals 14 residues. Germline CDR1 MNHEY, CDR2 SMNVEV (reference sequence). The CDR3 spells CASSWTSGRYEQYF. The CDR3 nucleotides are TGTGCCAGCAGTTGGACTAGCGGGAGGTACGAGCAGTACTTC.

The chain is built from TRBV2 and TRBJ2-7; 8 bases agree with TRBD2. Germline values: CDR1 SNHLY, CDR2 FYNNEI. The CDR3 is 13 amino acids. Trimming cost V 10 bases and J 5 bases; bases outside gene matches: 10. The CDR3 DNA reads TGTGCCACCGGATGGGGCGGGAGGAACGAGCAGTACTTC. Translated, it gives CATGWGGRNEQYF.

J is TRBJ1-2 and V is TRBV5-1; D not resolved. The CDR3 length is 14 residues. From germline, CDR1 is SGHRS and CDR2 YFSETQ. The germline V and J ends were trimmed by 2 bases and 2 bases, with 10 bases remaining between them. For the CDR3, the DNA is TGCGCCAGCAGCTTACCTCCGGGGAACTATGGCTACACCTTC. Translation: CASSLPPGNYGYTF.

The chain employs TRBV7-6 and TRBJ2-1, with 8 bases that match TRBD2. Trimming took 1 base from V and 6 from J; bases not matched to a gene: 5. Germline V CDR1 and CDR2: SGHVS, FNYEAQ. This CDR3 comprises 15 residues. Here the CDR3 reads CASSLVGTRSNEQFF. The CDR3 nucleotides are TGTGCCAGCAGCTTAGTAGGGACTAGAAGCAATGAGCAGTTCTTC.

J is TRBJ2-7 and V is TRBV18, with TRBD2 identical over 7 bases. With V trimmed by 3 bases and J by 3 bases, 2 bases remained unmatched. The length of the CDR3 is 13 residues. Germline V CDR1 and CDR2: KGHSH, LQKENI. Written as DNA, the CDR3 is TGTGCCAGCTCACCCGGGGGGTACTACGAGCAGTACTTC. It translates to CASSPGGYYEQYF. Combining the CDR3 with reference TRBV18 and TRBJ2-7 gives the whole variable domain NAGVMQNPRHLVRRRGQEARLRCSPMKGHSHVYWYRQLPEEGLKFMVYLQKENIIDESGMPKERFSAEFPKEGPSILRIQQVVRGDSAAYFCASSPGGYYEQYFGPGTRLTVT.

CDR3 protein: CASNPGTGDTGELFF. In DNA, the CDR3 is TGTGCCAGCAACCCAGGGACAGGGGACACCGGGGAGCTGTTTTTT. This chain uses TRBV6-5 with TRBJ2-2; 10 positions agree with TRBD1. Germline CDR1 MNHEY, CDR2 SVGAGI. There are 15 residues in the CDR3. Trimming at V came to 7 bases and at J to 3 bases, leaving 5 bases not matched to a gene.

The chain uses TRBV9 and TRBJ1-3, with D maybe TRBD1 (5 bases). Per germline, CDR1 SGDLS and CDR2 YYNGEE. The CDR3 is 14 amino acids. V shed 4 bases and J shed 0 bases, with 8 bases lying between them. The CDR3 coding sequence is TGTGCCAGCAGCCCTACAGGCTCTGGAAACACCATATATTTT. Protein: CASSPTGSGNTIYF.

This clone was observed once. This chain connects TRBV4-3 to TRBJ2-7; the match to TRBD1 covers 7 bases. Trimming took 4 bases from V and 3 from J; bases not matched to a gene: 3. The CDR3 sequence is 13 residues long. CDR1 and CDR2 from the germline V gene are LGHNA and YSLEER. The CDR3 here is CASSPGQDYEQYF. The CDR3 DNA sequence: TGCGCCAGCAGCCCAGGACAGGACTACGAGCAGTACTTC.

This clone was observed a few times. The chain is built from TRBV28 and TRBJ2-7; 7 nucleotides match TRBD1. The CDR3 has 14 residues. Germline V gene data show CDR1 as MDHEN and CDR2 as SYDVKM. Trimming took 3 bases from V and 1 from J; bases not matched to a gene: 3. The CDR3, as DNA: TGTGCCAGCAGTTTGACAGGGAAATCCTACGAGCAGTACTTC. Translated, it gives CASSLTGKSYEQYF.

The J gene is TRBJ1-2, the V gene TRBV7-2, with 12 positions matching TRBD1. V gave up 5 bases and J gave up 2 bases; unmatched junction bases: 3. This CDR3 comprises 15 residues. Germline V gene data show CDR1 as SGHTA and CDR2 as FQGNSA. The CDR3 region is CASSAGQGANYGYTF. In DNA form, the CDR3 reads TGTGCCAGCAGCGCGGGACAGGGGGCAAACTATGGCTACACCTTC. Looking up the rest from reference TRBV7-2 and TRBJ1-2 gives the full variable domain: GAGVSQSPSNKVTEKGKDVELRCDPISGHTALYWYRQSLGQGLEFLIYFQGNSAPDKSGLPSDRFSAERTGGSVSTLTIQRTQQEDSAVYLCASSAGQGANYGYTFGSGTRLTVV.

In its sample, this clone was seen once. The chain employs TRBV5-4 and TRBJ2-1; 9 positions agree with TRBD2. Germline V gene lookup returns CDR1 SGHNT and CDR2 YYREEE (reference sequence). The CDR3 covers 16 residues. J gave up 3 bases and V 0 bases, and 4 bases lay outside the gene matches. CDR3 sequence: CASSLGEREDYNEQFF. The CDR3 region has the DNA TGTGCCAGCAGCTTGGGTGAGCGGGAGGACTACAATGAGCAGTTCTTC.

The chain carries TRBV6-5 and TRBJ2-2, with a tentative D call TRBD2 (6 bases). This CDR3 has 14 amino acids. CDR1 and CDR2 (germline): MNHEY, SVGAGI. Trimming pared 7 bases from V and 3 bases from J, leaving 12 bases between. CDR3 sequence reads: CASIRPSDTGELFF. DNA for the CDR3: TGTGCCAGCATACGTCCTAGCGACACCGGGGAGCTGTTTTTT.

As for this clone: Distinct nucleotide sequences in the sample also encode this CDR3. This chain uses TRBV5-1 with TRBJ1-1, with 9 bases fitting TRBD1. The CDR3 is made up of 14 amino acids. CDR1 SGHRS and CDR2 YFSETQ come from the germline V gene. With 4 bases clipped from V and 1 base from J, the junction kept 2 bases outside the gene matches. CDR3 bases: TGCGCCAGCAGCAGGGGACAGGGGAACACTGAAGCTTTCTTT. It specifies CASSRGQGNTEAFF.

The CDR3 nucleotides read TGTGCCACCAGCAGAGATAAGGCGGTGGGCTACGAGCAGTACTTC. It encodes CATSRDKAVGYEQYF. The chain uses TRBV15 and TRBJ2-7, with D uncertain. V dropped 0 bases and J dropped 3 bases, with 12 bases sitting between them. This CDR3 has 15 residues. Germline assignment: CDR1 LNHNV and CDR2 YYDKDF (reference sequence).

The chain employs TRBV6-6 and TRBJ2-7; TRBD2 might be the D (6 bases). V shed 5 bases and J shed 0 bases, with 11 bases lying between them. The germline V gene has CDR1 MNHNY and CDR2 SVGAGI (reference sequence). The CDR3 runs 14 residues. CDR3 residues: CASSHRESSYEQYF. DNA for the CDR3: TGTGCCAGCAGTCACCGGGAGAGCTCCTACGAGCAGTACTTC.

The sample holds a few counts of this clone. J is TRBJ1-5 and V is TRBV9; tentatively, D is TRBD1 (5 bases). This CDR3 has 14 amino acids. Deletions cut 3 bases from V and 5 bases from J, with 12 bases between. Germline-derived CDR1 and CDR2 are SGDLS and YYNGEE. CDR3 nucleotide sequence: TGTGCCAGCAGCGCCCGGGGGGAGTATCAGCCCCAGCATTTT. This encodes CASSARGEYQPQHF. The full variable domain, in which reference TRBV9 and TRBJ1-5 provide the parts outside the CDR3, is DSGVTQTPKHLITATGQRVTLRCSPRSGDLSVYWYQQSLDQGLQFLIQYYNGEERAKGNILERFSAQQFPDLHSELNLSSLELGDSALYFCASSARGEYQPQHFGDGTRLSIL.

This chain links TRBV7-9 with TRBJ1-5, with D possibly being TRBD1 (6 bases). CDR1 is SEHNR and CDR2 is FQNEAQ in the germline V gene (reference sequence). The CDR3 covers 17 residues. Trimming took off 1 base at V and 4 bases at J, with 17 bases between the two ends. The CDR3 nucleotides read TGTGCCAGCAGCTTAGAGGGGGTGCAGGGAACAAATCAGCCCCAGCATTTT. Its protein is CASSLEGVQGTNQPQHF.

The chain carries TRBV4-1 and TRBJ2-7, with 10 bases identical to TRBD2. The CDR3 spans 15 residues. V was clipped by 0 bases and J by 2 bases; unmatched bases: 1. Per the germline V gene, CDR1 is MGHRA and CDR2 is YSYEKL. The CDR3 region is CASSQETSGTYEQYF. DNA for the CDR3: TGCGCCAGCAGCCAAGAAACTAGCGGGACCTACGAGCAGTACTTC.